The clone carrying this T cell receptor beta chain has just a few counts. Its antigen is not identified. The Oncomine TCR Beta short-read assay was what sequenced the DNA obtained from cultured CD4+ T cells. Using its own MiXCR run on the PCR reads, TCRdb lists one record per CDR3 protein. The sample includes 15,000 or so distinct CDR3 sequences, just under 45% of them seen just once. The data belong to a study of vaccination and CD4 T cells after COVID-19. Study as a whole: Post-COVID draws followed diagnosis by a median roughly 93 days (range 35 to 161).

Regarding treatment: approximately nine-day PBMC culture with coronavirus spike peptide pools or control peptides (ViraFEST assay). CDR3 size: 14 residues. Trimming removed 1 base from V and 1 base from J, with 7 bases in between. Per germline, CDR1 SGHAT and CDR2 FQNNGV. The sample was CD4+ T cells from blood, cultured in vitro. The V call is TRBV11-2, the J call TRBJ1-2; D remains ambiguous. The clonotype originates from a human donor who had recovered from COVID-19. The CDR3 coding sequence is TGTGCCAGCAGCTTAGCGTCCAGTAACTATGGCTACACCTTC. Translating it yields CASSLASSNYGYTF.